This TCR beta chain is from a study of blood T cell repertoires in COVID-19. Study overall: Acute and convalescent COVID-19 specimens originated in the United States, Italy and Spain. Sources were T cells, B-cell-depleted T cells, or PBMCs; the material itself was cDNA or gDNA.

This CDR3 is 18 amino acids long. The germline V and J ends were trimmed by 6 bases and 3 bases, with 24 bases remaining between them. CDR1 is LNHDA, CDR2 SQIVND, per germline (reference sequence). Cohort assignment relied on participant-reported clinical history. Per the study methods: Reference gene primer amplification gave nucleated cell count estimates. Profiled with immunoSEQ multiplex PCR; TCRdb holds only in-frame clones, not every one. V and J calls and clone size follow that table, whereas D and trimming were derived from the DNA. The table lists 450,000 to 600,000 clones, around 87% of them singletons.

Input material: PBMCs or T cells enriched from blood (not recorded which). The V and J genes are TRBV19 and TRBJ1-3; no firm D call. The clonotype originates from a woman aged 18-29 years who had recovered from COVID-19. For the CDR3, the DNA is TGTGCCAGTAGCGCAGCGGGGAAGAAAAGGCTAGGTGGAAACACCATATATTTT. It yields the protein CASSAAGKKRLGGNTIYF.